Each of the 17 T cell receptor beta chains below was sequenced from the same sample in a study of blood T cell repertoires in COVID-19. The data were produced by immunoSEQ multiplex PCR, yet TCRdb's version contains in-frame clones alone and is incomplete. The top ten clones hold roughly 9% of a sample with about 160,000 clones, approximately 80% of them seen once. The sequencing input was peripheral blood. Receptors were obtained from an elderly woman with active or convalescent COVID-19.

The chain combines TRBV3-1 (or the pseudogene TRBV3-2) with TRBJ1-6; 7 nucleotides line up with TRBD1. V shed 0 bases and J 6 bases; nucleotides not matched to a gene: 5. CDR3 length: 16 residues. The germline gives CDR1 LGHDT, CDR2 YNNKEL (reference sequence). This chain's CDR3 is CASSQEIGTVNSPLHF. The CDR3 region has the DNA TGTGCCAGCAGCCAAGAGATCGGGACAGTTAATTCACCCCTCCACTTT.

The V gene is TRBV6-5, the J gene TRBJ2-7; D unclear. Trimming left V 0 bases short and J 2 bases short, with 8 bases between. CDR3 length: 14 residues. The V gene's germline CDR1 is MNHEY and CDR2 SVGAGI. CDR3 sequence (DNA): TGTGCCAGCAGTTACTCAGCAGGCCCCTACGAGCAGTACTTC. It is translated as CASSYSAGPYEQYF.

The rearrangement links TRBV7-9 to TRBJ1-2; 7 positions agree with TRBD1. CDR3 length: 13 residues. V lost 4 bases to trimming and J lost 4 bases; unmatched junction nucleotides: 3. Germline V CDR1 and CDR2: SEHNR, FQNEAQ (reference sequence). Written as DNA, the CDR3 is TGTGCCAGCAGCTCCGGGGACAGCTATGGCTACACCTTC. This encodes CASSSGDSYGYTF.

The rearrangement uses TRBV5-1 and TRBJ1-2; 7 nucleotides agree with TRBD1. The germline V gene encodes CDR1 SGHRS and CDR2 YFSETQ. The CDR3 has 14 amino acids. V dropped 4 bases and J dropped 5; count of bases not matched to a gene: 8. The CDR3 spells CASSIQTGTYGYTF. CDR3 nucleotide sequence: TGCGCCAGCAGCATTCAGACAGGGACATATGGCTACACCTTC.

The genes are TRBV18 and TRBJ2-1; TRBD1 agrees at 7 bases. The CDR3 has 15 amino acids. Germline CDR1 is KGHSH and CDR2 is LQKENI. V was pared by 1 base and J by 7 bases, with 7 bases of the junction left unmatched. CDR3 sequence: CASSPRQGVSNEQFF. The CDR3 region has the DNA TGTGCCAGCTCACCACGCCAGGGGGTGTCAAATGAGCAGTTCTTC.

V and J are TRBV18 and TRBJ2-7; 12 bases line up with TRBD2. The CDR3 extends over 15 amino acids. The germline CDR1 and CDR2 sequences are KGHSH and LQKENI. With 2 bases clipped from V and 7 bases from J, the junction kept 6 bases outside the gene matches. The CDR3, as DNA: TGTGCCAGCTCACCATCTAGCGGGGGGGCCGATGAGCAGTACTTC. This sequence encodes CASSPSSGGADEQYF. Together with reference TRBV18 and TRBJ2-7, the CDR3 gives the full variable domain: NAGVMQNPRHLVRRRGQEARLRCSPMKGHSHVYWYRQLPEEGLKFMVYLQKENIIDESGMPKERFSAEFPKEGPSILRIQQVVRGDSAAYFCASSPSSGGADEQYFGPGTRLTVT.

This sequence joins TRBV27 and TRBJ1-1; a weak D match, TRBD1 (5 bases). Germline CDR1 MNHEY, CDR2 SMNVEV (reference sequence). V was pared by 4 bases and J by 0 bases, with 9 bases between. The CDR3 covers 14 residues. CDR3 coding DNA: TGTGCCAGCAGTTATACAGGAATGAACACTGAAGCTTTCTTT. Its translation: CASSYTGMNTEAFF.

V is TRBV3-1 (or the pseudogene TRBV3-2) and J is TRBJ1-2; 8 bases map to TRBD1. V trimming: 2 bases; J trimming: 7 bases; junction bases outside the gene matches: 6. This CDR3 region has 14 residues. Germline V gene lookup returns CDR1 LGHDT and CDR2 YNNKEL (reference sequence). CDR3 in DNA: TGTGCCAGCAGCCAACAGGACAGGGCTTTTGGCTACACCTTC. Translating it yields CASSQQDRAFGYTF.

This chain links TRBV6-5 with TRBJ1-6; 8 nucleotides align to TRBD1. V shed 4 bases and J 7 bases; nucleotides not matched to a gene: 6. This CDR3 region has 15 residues. Germline loops: CDR1 MNHEY, CDR2 SVGAGI. CDR3 coding DNA: TGTGCCAGCAGTTTCCTGAGGACAGGGAATTCACCCCTCCACTTT. Amino acids: CASSFLRTGNSPLHF.

The chain carries TRBV5-6 and TRBJ1-1; 9 bases are a match to TRBD1. This CDR3 has 16 amino acids. The V segment lost 2 bases and the J segment 4 bases; nucleotides outside the gene matches: 9. Germline lookup yields CDR1 SGHDT and CDR2 YYEEEE. Here the CDR3 DNA reads TGTGCCAGCAGCTTCTTATACAGGGGGCCTCGCACTGAAGCTTTCTTT. Its translation is CASSFLYRGPRTEAFF.

V gene TRBV6-5 combines with J gene TRBJ2-2, with 9 nucleotides matching TRBD1. From germline, CDR1 is MNHEY and CDR2 SVGAGI. Trimming at V came to 5 bases and at J to 7 bases, leaving 5 bases not matched to a gene. The CDR3 sequence is 14 residues long. CDR3 sequence reads: CASSPGTGFGELFF. The CDR3 DNA sequence: TGTGCCAGCAGTCCCGGGACAGGGTTCGGGGAGCTGTTTTTT.

V is TRBV5-1 and J is TRBJ1-1; a possible D gene is TRBD1 (5 bases). This CDR3 comprises 17 residues. Trimming took off 4 bases at V and 1 base at J, with 20 bases between the two ends. CDR1 is SGHRS, CDR2 YFSETQ, per germline. The CDR3 nucleotides read TGCGCCAGCAGCAGGACCACCGCCGGGCAGGGGAACACTGAAGCTTTCTTT. Protein sequence: CASSRTTAGQGNTEAFF.

This clone was recorded a few times. The chain joins TRBV5-4 to TRBJ1-1, with D possibly being TRBD1 (6 bases). This CDR3 has 14 residues. The V and J ends lost 4 bases and 5 bases respectively, with 15 bases between them. Germline CDR1 is SGHNT and CDR2 is YYREEE (reference sequence). The CDR3 reads CASSRNDRPTEAFF. The CDR3 bases are TGTGCCAGCAGCCGCAATGACAGGCCTACTGAAGCTTTCTTT.

The gene calls are TRBV5-1 and TRBJ2-3; no clear D gene. CDR1 and CDR2 (germline): SGHRS, YFSETQ. The germline V and J ends were trimmed by 2 bases and 3 bases, with 7 bases remaining between them. The CDR3 runs 13 residues. CDR3 region: CASSFLETDTQYF. The CDR3 DNA is TGCGCCAGCAGCTTCCTAGAGACAGATACGCAGTATTTT.

This clone was counted a few times. Other DNA sequences of this sample code for an identical CDR3. This CDR3 is CASSGTGGNYGYTF. CDR3 DNA: TGTGCCAGCAGCGGGACAGGGGGGAACTATGGCTACACCTTC. The chain links TRBV5-6 to TRBJ1-2; 11 bases line up with TRBD1. The CDR3 is 14 amino acids. CDR1 SGHDT and CDR2 YYEEEE come from the germline V gene. The V gene end was trimmed by 4 bases and the J gene end by 2 bases; junction bases not matched to a gene: 1.

J is TRBJ1-6 and V is TRBV14; TRBD1 agrees at 7 bases. The ends lost 6 bases at V and 6 bases at J; junction bases unmatched: 8. Germline CDR1 and CDR2: SGHDN and FVKESK. The CDR3 runs to 15 residues. The CDR3 nucleotides are TGTGCCAGCAGTCCTCCGGGACAGATTAATTCACCCCTCCACTTT. Its translation: CASSPPGQINSPLHF.

The V call is TRBV19, the J call TRBJ1-1, with D possibly matching TRBD1 (6 bases). V was clipped by 4 bases and J by 8 bases, with 11 bases between them. CDR3 length equals 12 residues. Germline CDR1 reads LNHDA; CDR2 reads SQIVND (reference sequence). The CDR3 DNA is TGTGCCAGTAGTACGGACAGTTGGGAAGCTTTCTTT. Translation gives CASSTDSWEAFF.